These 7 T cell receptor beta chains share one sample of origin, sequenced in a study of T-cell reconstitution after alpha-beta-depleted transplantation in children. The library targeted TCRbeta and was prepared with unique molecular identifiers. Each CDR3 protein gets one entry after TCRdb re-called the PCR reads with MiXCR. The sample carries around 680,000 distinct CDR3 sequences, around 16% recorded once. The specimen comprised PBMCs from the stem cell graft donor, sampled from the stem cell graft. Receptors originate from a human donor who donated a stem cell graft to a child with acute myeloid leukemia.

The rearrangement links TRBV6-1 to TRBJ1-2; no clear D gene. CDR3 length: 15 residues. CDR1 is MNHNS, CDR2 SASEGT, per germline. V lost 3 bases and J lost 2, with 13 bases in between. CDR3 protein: CASSDSGGPNYGYTF. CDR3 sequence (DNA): TGTGCCAGCAGTGATTCGGGCGGGCCAAACTATGGCTACACCTTC.

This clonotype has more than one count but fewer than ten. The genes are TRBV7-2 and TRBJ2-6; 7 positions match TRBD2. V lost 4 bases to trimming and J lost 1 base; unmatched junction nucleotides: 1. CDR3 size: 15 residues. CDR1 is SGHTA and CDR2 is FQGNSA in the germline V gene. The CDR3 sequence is CASSWGGSGANVLTF. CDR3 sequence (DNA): TGTGCCAGCAGCTGGGGGGGTTCTGGGGCCAACGTCCTGACTTTC.

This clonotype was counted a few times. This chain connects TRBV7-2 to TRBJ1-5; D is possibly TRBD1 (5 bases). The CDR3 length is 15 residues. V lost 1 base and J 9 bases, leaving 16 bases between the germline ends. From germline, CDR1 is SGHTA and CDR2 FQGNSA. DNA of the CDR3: TGTGCCAGCAGCTTAGAGGCGGTGGGGGGAGGGCCCCAGCATTTT. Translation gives CASSLEAVGGGPQHF.

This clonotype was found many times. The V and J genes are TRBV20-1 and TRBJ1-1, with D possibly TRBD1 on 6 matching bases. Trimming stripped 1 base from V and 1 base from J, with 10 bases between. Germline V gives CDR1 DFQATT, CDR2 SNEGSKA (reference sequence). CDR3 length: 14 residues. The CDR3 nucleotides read TGCAGTGCTAGAGCAGGGGCTCCGAACACTGAAGCTTTCTTT. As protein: CSARAGAPNTEAFF.

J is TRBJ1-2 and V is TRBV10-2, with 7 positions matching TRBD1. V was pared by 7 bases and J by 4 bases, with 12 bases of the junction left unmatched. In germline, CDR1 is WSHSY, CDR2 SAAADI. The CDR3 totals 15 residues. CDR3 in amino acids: CASTPVGRGPYGYTF. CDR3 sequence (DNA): TGCGCCAGCACCCCCGTGGGGAGGGGGCCCTATGGCTACACCTTC.

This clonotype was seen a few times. CDR3 sequence reads: CASSYPGQGAGTEAFF. CDR3 bases: TGTGCCAGCAGTTACCCGGGACAGGGGGCTGGTACTGAAGCTTTCTTT. The J gene is TRBJ1-1, the V gene TRBV6-5, with 12 bases identical to TRBD1. The CDR3 is 16 residues long. With 2 bases clipped from V and 5 bases from J, the junction kept 6 bases outside the gene matches. In germline, CDR1 is MNHEY, CDR2 SVGAGI.

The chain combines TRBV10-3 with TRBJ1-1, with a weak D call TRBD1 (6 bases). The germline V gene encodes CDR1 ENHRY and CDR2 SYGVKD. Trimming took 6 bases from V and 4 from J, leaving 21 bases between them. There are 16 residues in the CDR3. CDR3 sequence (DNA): TGTGCCATCAGAGACCAAAGTGGGGGCTCCAGCACTGAAGCTTTCTTT. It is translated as CAIRDQSGGSSTEAFF.